One sample yielded the 17 T cell receptor gamma chains listed below, sequenced in a study of Vδ1+ human thymocytes listed by TCRdb under 2018. This sample was sequenced with an Illumina MiSeq. RNA extraction was performed with the RNeasy mini kit, and reverse transcription was done with Superscript III. Multiplex PCR was used to generate CDR3 amplicons, with pooled V-gene forward primers and a constant-region reverse primer carrying Illumina adaptor overhangs. For TCRdb, the public reads were processed anew by CATT, and duplicate DNA sequences were folded into one row. In this sample the table shows around 12,000 gamma-chain clones, 43% of which occur a single time. The top ten constitute 1.5% to 2% of the sample. Overall study results and their limits: The thymic TRG and TRD repertoires appeared highly polyclonal, with Gaussian CDR3 length distributions, in contrast to the oligoclonal repertoires of peripheral blood.

Which antigens these TCRs recognize remains unknown. The source material was Vdelta1+ gamma-delta thymocytes from the thymus. This sample's cell subset or site label indicates: FACS-sorted CD3+ TCRalphabeta- TCRVdelta1+ TCRVdelta2- thymocytes. These receptor sequences come from a boy under two years old who had congenital heart surgery.

The rearrangement links TRGV3 to TRGJP2. Per germline, CDR1 VTNTFY and CDR2 YDVSTARD (reference sequence). V lost 5 bases, J lost 5 bases, and 2 bases stayed unmatched. This CDR3 contains 12 residues. The CDR3 nucleotides read TGTGCCACCTGGGCCAGTGATTGGATCAAGACGTTT. Encoded protein: CATWASDWIKTF.

The count of this clone is one. The chain joins TRGV5 to TRGJ1 or TRGJ2. The J gene, not given by TCRdb, was assigned here from a germline match of the nucleotide sequence. This CDR3 comprises 13 residues. V lost 0 bases and J lost 11; bases outside the gene matches: 10. Germline V lookup: CDR1 VINAFY, CDR2 YDVSNSKD. CDR3 sequence (DNA): TGTGCCACCTGGGACAGGCGGTATAGGGAGAAACTCTTT. It translates to CATWDRRYREKLF.

The rearrangement links TRGV4 to TRGJ1 or TRGJ2. The CDR3 loop spans 13 amino acids. The germline V gene encodes CDR1 EGSTGY and CDR2 YDSYTSSV. Losses at the gene ends were 0 bases for V and 7 bases for J; bases not matched to a gene: 6. CDR3 bases: TGTGCCACCTGGGATGGGCCCTGGTATAAGAAACTCTTT. Residues: CATWDGPWYKKLF.

The chain combines TRGV9 with TRGJ1 or TRGJ2. This CDR3 has 11 amino acids. J lost 9 bases, V lost 5 bases, and 7 bases had no gene match. CDR1 is GITISATS, CDR2 ISYDGTV, per germline (reference sequence). The CDR3 reads CALWAGGKKLF. The DNA of the CDR3 is TGTGCCTTGTGGGCGGGAGGTAAGAAACTCTTT.

The chain combines TRGV3 with TRGJ1 or TRGJ2. Per germline, CDR1 VTNTFY and CDR2 YDVSTARD (reference sequence). V lost 1 base and J lost 11; bases outside the gene matches: 5. The length of the CDR3 is 11 residues. Here the CDR3 DNA reads TGTGCCACCTGGGACAGAAAAGAGAAACTCTTT. It specifies CATWDRKEKLF.

The V gene is TRGV4, the J gene TRGJP2. Here the J gene was assigned by germline matching of the DNA, as TCRdb has none. The CDR3 extends over 14 amino acids. The junction had 3 bases not matched to a gene; V was cut back by 1 base and J by 4 bases. Per the germline V gene, CDR1 is EGSTGY and CDR2 is YDSYTSSV. CDR3 sequence (DNA): TGTGCCACCTGGGATGGACATAGTGATTGGATCAAGACGTTT. Its translation: CATWDGHSDWIKTF.

This chain joins TRGV3 and TRGJ1 or TRGJ2. Germline matching of the DNA provided the J gene here, since TCRdb leaves it blank. CDR3 length: 14 amino acids. Germline V gene lookup returns CDR1 VTNTFY and CDR2 YDVSTARD (reference sequence). J gave up 3 bases and V 0 bases, and 5 bases lay outside the gene matches. In DNA, the CDR3 is TGTGCCACCTGGGACAGGCCGGTTTATTATAAGAAACTCTTT. It codes for CATWDRPVYYKKLF.

V and J are TRGV4 and TRGJ1 or TRGJ2. This CDR3 is 11 amino acids long. Trimming at V came to 0 bases and at J to 12 bases, leaving 5 bases not matched to a gene. The germline V gene encodes CDR1 EGSTGY and CDR2 YDSYTSSV. The CDR3 region is CATWDGAGKLF. In DNA, the CDR3 is TGTGCCACCTGGGATGGGGCTGGGAAACTCTTT.

The chain carries TRGV5 and TRGJ1 or TRGJ2. Since TCRdb gives no J gene, matching the DNA to germline was used here to assign it. This CDR3 comprises 10 residues. Germline CDR1 reads VINAFY; CDR2 reads YDVSNSKD. Trimming cost V 3 bases and J 12 bases; bases outside gene matches: 5. The CDR3 sequence: CATWDGLKLF. The CDR3 bases are TGTGCCACCTGGGACGGACTGAAACTCTTT.

This clone appeared a few times. The rearrangement uses TRGV5 and TRGJ1 or TRGJ2. The CDR3 is made up of 12 amino acids. CDR1 VINAFY and CDR2 YDVSNSKD come from the germline V gene. V shed 5 bases, J shed 2 bases, and the junction held 3 bases outside the gene matches. The CDR3 DNA sequence: TGTGCCACCTGGGCTCATTATTATAAGAAACTCTTT. Translation: CATWAHYYKKLF.

With respect to this clone: Other DNA sequences in the same sample also yield this CDR3. The genes are TRGV3 and TRGJP2. Germline matching of the DNA provided the J gene here, since TCRdb leaves it blank. This CDR3 region has 14 residues. Germline V gene sequence: CDR1 VTNTFY, CDR2 YDVSTARD (reference sequence). V dropped 1 base and J dropped 4; count of bases not matched to a gene: 3. Here the CDR3 reads CATWDRSSDWIKTF. For the CDR3, the DNA is TGTGCCACCTGGGACAGATCTAGTGATTGGATCAAGACGTTT.

V and J are TRGV4 and TRGJ1 or TRGJ2. Because TCRdb records no J gene, it was assigned here through a match of the DNA to germline. The J segment lost 11 bases and the V segment lost 0 bases, leaving 7 bases of the junction unmatched. The germline V gene encodes CDR1 EGSTGY and CDR2 YDSYTSSV. The CDR3 is 12 residues long. DNA of the CDR3: TGTGCCACCTGGGATGGGCCTCGGGAGAAACTCTTT. It encodes CATWDGPREKLF.

This chain links TRGV4 with TRGJ1 or TRGJ2. The J gene is not listed in TCRdb, so it was assigned here from a DNA match to germline. With 9 bases clipped from V and 12 bases from J, the junction kept 14 bases outside the gene matches. CDR3 length equals 11 residues. Looked up from germline, CDR1 is EGSTGY and CDR2 is YDSYTSSV. Here the CDR3 DNA reads TGTGCCACCGTAGGAATGGGTAGGAAACTCTTT. Protein product: CATVGMGRKLF.

Remarks on this clone: Other nucleotide sequences from this sample produce the same CDR3. V is TRGV9 and J is TRGJ1 or TRGJ2. The CDR3 has 13 amino acids. The trim removed 0 bases at V and 7 bases at J, leaving 6 bases unmatched. The germline V gene has CDR1 GITISATS and CDR2 ISYDGTV (reference sequence). The CDR3 is CALWEVRRYKKLF. The CDR3 DNA follows: TGTGCCTTGTGGGAGGTGCGGCGATATAAGAAACTCTTT.

This clone was found a few times. One end of the junction is discordant with germline, which a read error may explain. The J gene is TRGJ1 or TRGJ2, the V gene TRGV5. Germline CDR1 and CDR2: VINAFY and YDVSNSKD. The CDR3 has 17 residues. CDR3 region: CATRDRLKRTNYYKKLF. In DNA, the CDR3 is TGTGCCACCCGGGACAGGCTAAAACGGACGAATTATTATAAGAAACTCTTT.

This clone was detected only a few times. V gene TRGV9 combines with J gene TRGJP2. Matching the DNA to germline supplied the J gene, which TCRdb does not give. Trimming removed 2 bases from V and 5 bases from J; junction bases left unmatched: 8. CDR3 length: 15 amino acids. Germline V gene lookup returns CDR1 GITISATS and CDR2 ISYDGTV (reference sequence). CDR3 amino acids: CALWEAARSDWIKTF. The CDR3 DNA follows: TGTGCCTTGTGGGAGGCCGCAAGGAGTGATTGGATCAAGACGTTT.

Points on this clone: A much larger clone differs by one base, so this may be a read error. V and J are TRGV8 and TRGJP2. The J gene, missing from TCRdb, was assigned here through DNA to germline matching. The V gene's germline CDR1 is VENAVY and CDR2 YDSYNSRV. This CDR3 is 13 amino acids long. With V trimmed by 3 bases and J by 3 bases, 1 base remained unmatched. CDR3 loop: CATWDRSDWIKTF. CDR3 coding DNA: TGTGCCACCTGGGATCGTAGTGATTGGATCAAGACGTTT.